Here is one T cell receptor beta chain with its context. No antigen is known for it. The CDR3 spans 14 residues. Germline CDR1 is SNHLY and CDR2 is FYNNEI. V was trimmed by 6 bases and J by 6 bases, leaving 15 bases between them. The data belong to a study of T cell responses to AZD1222 COVID-19 vaccine. Findings and caveats of the study: Just a handful of AZD1222 recipients tested seropositive at baseline. White British people made up most donors, females outnumbered males, and clonal diversity was possibly underestimated. Unmutated regions of variants are reportedly targeted by nearly half of spike-specific TCRs.

Only in-frame clones appear in the TCRdb table, and some are missing; sequencing was by immunoSEQ multiplex PCR. The sample consists of about 69,000 clones, around four fifths of them appearing once. The receptor's source is an adult who received the AZD1222 COVID-19 vaccine. Source: peripheral blood, taken 28 days after the second AZD1222 dose. V and J are TRBV2 and TRBJ1-3, with D maybe TRBD1 (5 bases). The CDR3 DNA follows: TGTGCCAGCAGGGACATAGGTAGGTTAAACACCATATATTTT. It yields the protein CASRDIGRLNTIYF. Full variable domain (missing parts from reference TRBV2 and TRBJ1-3): EPEVTQTPSHQVTQMGQEVILRCVPISNHLYFYWYRQILGQKVEFLVSFYNNEISEKSEIFDDQFSVERPDGSNFTLKIRSTKLEDSAMYFCASRDIGRLNTIYFGEGSWLTVV.